This entry lists 22 T cell receptor beta chains sequenced from one sample in a study of blood T cell repertoires in COVID-19. Only in-frame clones appear in the TCRdb table, and some are missing; sequencing was by immunoSEQ multiplex PCR. The table records 240,000 or so clones, approximately 86% of them present only once. Sample: peripheral blood. All receptors derive from a woman between 25 and 40 years old who had recovered from COVID-19.

This sequence joins TRBV7-9 and TRBJ1-6, with 9 bases aligning to TRBD1. Germline CDR1 and CDR2: SEHNR and FQNEAQ (reference sequence). The CDR3 spans 15 residues. V lost 5 bases to trimming and J lost 6 bases; unmatched junction nucleotides: 5. The CDR3 nucleotides read TGTGCCAGCAGCATTTGGACAGGGGTTAATTCACCCCTCCACTTT. It encodes CASSIWTGVNSPLHF.

The chain recombines TRBV7-9 with TRBJ1-1; D call uncertain. Looked up from germline, CDR1 is SEHNR and CDR2 is FQNEAQ (reference sequence). The CDR3 totals 13 residues. V lost 1 base to trimming and J lost 11 bases, with 14 bases between them. DNA of the CDR3: TGTGCCAGCAGCTTAGGGTTCGAGGGTGAGGCTTTCTTT. It is translated as CASSLGFEGEAFF.

The V gene is TRBV7-2, the J gene TRBJ1-2; D unclear. This CDR3 comprises 17 residues. Trimming cost V 1 base and J 3 bases, with 18 bases left between them. CDR1 SGHTA and CDR2 FQGNSA come from the germline V gene. CDR3 DNA sequence: TGTGCCAGCAGCTTAGATACGTGGCAGGCTTTTGACTATGGCTACACCTTC. Protein: CASSLDTWQAFDYGYTF.

This clone was detected once. The gene calls are TRBV6-5 and TRBJ2-4, with a possible D match to TRBD1 (6 bases). Trimming took 6 bases from V and 9 from J, leaving 18 bases between them. Germline CDR1 is MNHEY and CDR2 is SVGAGI. The CDR3 is made up of 14 amino acids. CDR3 sequence reads: CASRGNLQGGIQYF. The CDR3 DNA reads as TGTGCCAGCAGAGGGAATTTACAGGGCGGCATTCAGTACTTC.

The CDR3 spells CASSLVRATGVNEAFF. CDR3 in DNA: TGTGCCAGCAGCTTAGTTCGTGCGACAGGGGTAAATGAAGCTTTCTTT. The chain combines TRBV13 with TRBJ1-1; TRBD1 aligns across 8 bases. The CDR3 sequence is 16 residues long. The trim removed 1 base at V and 7 bases at J, leaving 11 bases unmatched. CDR1 is PRHDT and CDR2 is FYEKMQ in the germline V gene (reference sequence).

The chain uses TRBV4-1 and TRBJ1-1; no definite D call. The germline gives CDR1 MGHRA, CDR2 YSYEKL. V lost 1 base and J 1 base, leaving 10 bases between the germline ends. The CDR3 contains 15 residues. The CDR3 here is CASSQVHGGNTEAFF. The CDR3 nucleotides read TGCGCCAGCAGCCAAGTTCACGGCGGGAACACTGAAGCTTTCTTT.

This rearrangement joins TRBV3-1 (or the pseudogene TRBV3-2) to TRBJ2-5; D gene unclear. Germline loops: CDR1 LGHDT, CDR2 YNNKEL (reference sequence). The V end lost 4 bases, the J end lost 2 bases, and 8 bases lay between the germline ends. This CDR3 region has 13 residues. The CDR3 DNA sequence: TGTGCCAGCAGCCGCGGAAAGCAAGAGACCCAGTACTTC. It codes for CASSRGKQETQYF.

The rearrangement uses TRBV3-1 (or the pseudogene TRBV3-2) and TRBJ2-3, with a tentative D call TRBD1 (5 bases). V shed 1 base and J shed 4 bases, with 15 bases lying between them. CDR1 and CDR2 (germline): LGHDT, YNNKEL (reference sequence). The CDR3 runs to 16 residues. As DNA, the CDR3 is TGTGCCAGCAGCCAAGCTGGGCAGGGCCCTTCAGATACGCAGTATTTT. Encoded protein: CASSQAGQGPSDTQYF.

This chain joins TRBV6-6 and TRBJ1-1, with D unclear. Germline CDR1 is MNHNY and CDR2 is SVGAGI (reference sequence). Trimming took 0 bases from V and 0 from J, leaving 5 bases between them. The CDR3 spans 14 residues. In DNA, the CDR3 is TGTGCCAGCAGTTACTCAACACTGAACACTGAAGCTTTCTTT. Encoded protein: CASSYSTLNTEAFF.

The rearrangement joins TRBV5-4 to TRBJ1-6, with D unclear. Germline values: CDR1 SGHNT, CDR2 YYREEE (reference sequence). CDR3 length: 15 amino acids. Trimming stripped 2 bases from V and 5 bases from J, with 11 bases between. CDR3 amino acids: CASSLTLQNNSPLHF. The CDR3 DNA sequence: TGTGCCAGCAGCTTAACCCTCCAGAATAATTCACCCCTCCACTTT.

This clone was counted a single time. J is TRBJ2-3 and V is TRBV5-1; a weak D match, TRBD1 (5 bases). V was trimmed by 4 bases and J by 2 bases, leaving 11 bases between them. The CDR3 covers 14 residues. Germline V gives CDR1 SGHRS, CDR2 YFSETQ. CDR3 sequence: CASSLGHSTDTQYF. The CDR3 bases are TGCGCCAGCAGCCTCGGACACTCCACAGATACGCAGTATTTT.

V usage is TRBV6-5 and J usage is TRBJ2-7, with 10 bases matching TRBD2. V shed 6 bases and J 0 bases; nucleotides not matched to a gene: 5. The CDR3 is 15 amino acids. In germline, CDR1 is MNHEY, CDR2 SVGAGI. CDR3 amino acids: CASSPGLAASYEQYF. Here the CDR3 DNA reads TGTGCCAGCAGCCCAGGACTAGCGGCCTCCTACGAGCAGTACTTC.

The chain couples TRBV12-5 to TRBJ1-3; D is perhaps TRBD1 (6 bases). V dropped 5 bases and J dropped 2 bases, with 13 bases sitting between them. The CDR3 has 15 amino acids. CDR1 LGHNT and CDR2 FRNRAP come from the germline V gene. The CDR3 DNA reads TGTGCTAGTGGTAATACAGGGTTGACTGGAAACACCATATATTTT. Translated: CASGNTGLTGNTIYF.

The chain is built from TRBV11-2 and TRBJ2-7; TRBD2 aligns across 10 bases. Looked up from germline, CDR1 is SGHAT and CDR2 is FQNNGV. V dropped 6 bases and J dropped 5; count of bases not matched to a gene: 4. This CDR3 region has 13 residues. CDR3 sequence: CASSTGLANEQYF. CDR3 in DNA: TGTGCCAGCAGTACGGGACTAGCGAACGAGCAGTACTTC.

The gene calls are TRBV18 and TRBJ1-2; 8 bases are shared with TRBD1. The CDR3 totals 13 residues. Looked up from germline, CDR1 is KGHSH and CDR2 is LQKENI. V lost 3 bases, J lost 6 bases, and 3 bases stayed unmatched. As DNA, the CDR3 is TGTGCCAGCTCACCTGGACAGGGTAATGGCTACACCTTC. Encoded protein: CASSPGQGNGYTF.

The V and J genes are TRBV3-1 (or the pseudogene TRBV3-2) and TRBJ2-2; 12 nucleotides line up with TRBD2. The ends lost 2 bases at V and 5 bases at J; junction bases unmatched: 0. This CDR3 has 15 amino acids. Germline assignment: CDR1 LGHDT and CDR2 YNNKEL (reference sequence). The CDR3 loop is CASSQLAGGTGELFF. CDR3 nucleotide sequence: TGTGCCAGCAGCCAACTAGCGGGGGGGACCGGGGAGCTGTTTTTT.

The V call is TRBV19, the J call TRBJ1-2; D might be TRBD1 (6 bases). Trimming pared 4 bases from V and 6 bases from J, leaving 12 bases between. Per germline, CDR1 LNHDA and CDR2 SQIVND (reference sequence). The CDR3 covers 13 residues. The CDR3 region is CASSNLGGDGYTF. DNA for the CDR3: TGTGCCAGTAGTAATCTAGGGGGGGATGGCTACACCTTC.

The genes are TRBV10-3 and TRBJ2-3; D is unresolved. Germline CDR1 is ENHRY and CDR2 is SYGVKD. The V and J ends lost 3 bases and 5 bases respectively, with 3 bases between them. This CDR3 region has 11 residues. The CDR3 DNA follows: TGTGCCATCAGTGATCTAGATACGCAGTATTTT. The encoded protein is CAISDLDTQYF.

The chain's CDR3 is CASSLGLGGDTEAFF. Written as DNA, the CDR3 is TGTGCCAGCAGCTTAGGCTTGGGGGGTGACACTGAAGCTTTCTTT. The chain links TRBV13 to TRBJ1-1, with D perhaps matching TRBD1 (5 bases). This CDR3 spans 15 amino acids. V lost 0 bases to trimming and J lost 3 bases, with 11 bases between them. Germline-derived CDR1 and CDR2 are PRHDT and FYEKMQ (reference sequence).

This clone was seen only once. V gene TRBV7-2 combines with J gene TRBJ2-7; 7 bases are a match to TRBD1. The CDR3 length is 12 residues. Germline V gene data show CDR1 as SGHTA and CDR2 as FQGNSA. Trimming cost V 10 bases and J 0 bases; bases outside gene matches: 3. The CDR3 DNA sequence: TGTGCCACGACAGGGCTCTCCTACGAGCAGTACTTC. Translating it yields CATTGLSYEQYF.

The sample holds one count of this clone. V is TRBV3-1 (or the pseudogene TRBV3-2) and J is TRBJ2-3, with TRBD2 matching over 8 bases. Germline CDR1 reads LGHDT; CDR2 reads YNNKEL (reference sequence). The CDR3 sequence is 14 residues long. The V segment lost 3 bases and the J segment 3 bases; nucleotides outside the gene matches: 2. CDR3 in amino acids: CASSHAGGTDTQYF. The CDR3 coding sequence is TGTGCCAGCAGCCACGCGGGGGGAACAGATACGCAGTATTTT.

The genes are TRBV13 and TRBJ2-3; D unclear. Trimming removed 5 bases at V and 8 bases at J, with 11 bases between. The CDR3 has 12 amino acids. Per the germline V gene, CDR1 is PRHDT and CDR2 is FYEKMQ (reference sequence). The CDR3 DNA reads TGTGCCAGCAGCCGAGCAGGTGGTACGCAGTATTTT. It translates to CASSRAGGTQYF.